The 22 T cell receptor beta chains listed next were all sequenced from one sample in a study of CD8 T cells in Susac syndrome. Random-hexamer reverse transcription was applied to roughly 0.45 to 1 ug RNA. TCRdb analysed the immunoSEQ multiplex PCR reads with MiXCR anew, one entry per CDR3 protein. The sample consists of 85,000 to 130,000 distinct CDR3 sequences, around 94% of them appearing once. Sequencing was done on a sample of CD8+ T cells from PBMCs. Receptors originate from a human donor with Susac syndrome.

This chain uses TRBV5-1 with TRBJ2-1; 11 positions match TRBD2. Unmatched junction bases numbered 3, after V lost 3 bases and J lost 7 bases. Germline values: CDR1 SGHRS, CDR2 YFSETQ. The CDR3 loop spans 14 amino acids. The CDR3 here is CASSSTSGENEQFF. The CDR3 DNA is TGCGCCAGCAGCTCGACTAGCGGGGAAAATGAGCAGTTCTTC.

The rearrangement uses TRBV12-3 or TRBV12-4 and TRBJ2-7, with D hard to call. This CDR3 comprises 12 residues. V dropped 3 bases and J dropped 3 bases, with 6 bases sitting between them. For the CDR3, the DNA is TGTGCCAGCAGTTTGAGGATCTACGAGCAGTACTTC. It codes for CASSLRIYEQYF.

The chain joins TRBV7-8 to TRBJ2-1; TRBD1 might be the D (6 bases). In germline, CDR1 is SGHVS, CDR2 FQNEAQ. V was trimmed by 5 bases and J by 0 bases, leaving 29 bases between them. CDR3 length: 21 residues. The CDR3 nucleotides read TGTGCCAGCAGCGTATACCAAGCCCGGGACAACACAGCCTCCTCCTACAATGAGCAGTTCTTC. Protein product: CASSVYQARDNTASSYNEQFF.

The chain carries TRBV9 and TRBJ1-5; 7 bases align to TRBD1. The germline gives CDR1 SGDLS, CDR2 YYNGEE. This CDR3 spans 15 amino acids. V was clipped by 4 bases and J by 5 bases; unmatched bases: 9. In DNA form, the CDR3 reads TGTGCCAGCAGCTCTACAGGGGACCCTTATCAGCCCCAGCATTTT. It yields the protein CASSSTGDPYQPQHF.

The V call is TRBV3-1, the J call TRBJ1-2; D might be TRBD1 (6 bases). CDR3 length equals 16 residues. The germline V and J ends were trimmed by 4 bases and 2 bases, with 17 bases remaining between them. CDR1 is LGHDT and CDR2 is YNNKEL in the germline V gene (reference sequence). Here the CDR3 DNA reads TGTGCCAGCAGCCCGCCCGGGGGCCCTCTAAACTATGGCTACACCTTC. It translates to CASSPPGGPLNYGYTF.

DNA for the CDR3: TGTGCCAGCAACATCGTCACCGGGGAGCTGTTTTTT. This codes for CASNIVTGELFF. This chain links TRBV5-6 with TRBJ2-2, with D unclear. CDR1 and CDR2 (germline): SGHDT, YYEEEE. The CDR3 runs to 12 residues. V was trimmed by 6 bases and J by 4 bases, leaving 7 bases between them.

This chain joins TRBV5-1 and TRBJ2-7; weak D call: TRBD2 (5 bases). Trimming took off 2 bases at V and 5 bases at J, with 11 bases between the two ends. In germline, CDR1 is SGHRS, CDR2 YFSETQ. This CDR3 has 13 residues. The DNA for the CDR3 is TGCGCCAGCAGCTTTACGGGGTCCGACGAGCAGTACTTC. Translated, it gives CASSFTGSDEQYF.

J is TRBJ2-5 and V is TRBV14; no definite D call. Germline values: CDR1 SGHDN, CDR2 FVKESK. V lost 5 bases and J 7 bases, leaving 11 bases between the germline ends. The CDR3 sequence is 12 residues long. The CDR3 spells CASSKVGRTQYF. In nucleotides, the CDR3 is TGTGCCAGCAGCAAAGTCGGGCGGACCCAGTACTTC. Complete variable domain (other parts from reference TRBV14 and TRBJ2-5): EAGVTQFPSHSVIEKGQTVTLRCDPISGHDNLYWYRRVMGKEIKFLLHFVKESKQDESGMPNNRFLAERTGGTYSTLKVQPAELEDSGVYFCASSKVGRTQYFGPGTRLLVL.

The chain couples TRBV27 to TRBJ2-7, with D possibly TRBD1 on 5 matching bases. This CDR3 region has 11 residues. V was shortened by 8 bases and J by 4 bases, with 9 bases between the two germline ends. The germline V gene has CDR1 MNHEY and CDR2 SMNVEV (reference sequence). CDR3 nucleotide sequence: TGTGCCAGCCGTAGGGGATACGAGCAGTACTTC. Translating gives CASRRGYEQYF.

This sequence joins TRBV6-5 and TRBJ1-1, with no clear D. CDR3 length: 16 amino acids. The ends were cut back, 2 bases at V and 2 bases at J, with 15 bases in the middle. The germline V gene encodes CDR1 MNHEY and CDR2 SVGAGI. In nucleotides, the CDR3 is TGTGCCAGCAGTTACGTAAGCGGACTGACAAACACTGAAGCTTTCTTT. Translation: CASSYVSGLTNTEAFF.

The CDR3 DNA reads TGTGCCAGCAGATCGGGACAGACTAATTCACCCCTCCACTTT. Its protein product is CASRSGQTNSPLHF. J is TRBJ1-6 and V is TRBV7-6; 7 bases fit TRBD1. With 6 bases clipped from V and 6 bases from J, the junction kept 5 bases outside the gene matches. The germline V gene has CDR1 SGHVS and CDR2 FNYEAQ. The CDR3 length is 14 residues.

The V call is TRBV12-3 or TRBV12-4, the J call TRBJ1-1, with 7 bases identical to TRBD1. The CDR3 length is 18 residues. Losses at the gene ends were 3 bases for V and 3 bases for J; bases not matched to a gene: 16. The CDR3, as DNA: TGTGCCAGCAGTTTTGGCAGGGGGTTGGGGACCGAGGACACTGAAGCTTTCTTT. Amino acid sequence: CASSFGRGLGTEDTEAFF.

The J gene is TRBJ2-7, the V gene TRBV27; no reliable D call. Trimming pared 8 bases from V and 3 bases from J, leaving 5 bases between. Germline V gene sequence: CDR1 MNHEY, CDR2 SMNVEV (reference sequence). The CDR3 covers 10 residues. The CDR3 DNA is TGTGCCAGCGGCCACTACGAGCAGTACTTC. This sequence encodes CASGHYEQYF.

This chain links TRBV19 with TRBJ2-1; the match to TRBD2 covers 8 bases. Germline CDR1 and CDR2: LNHDA and SQIVND (reference sequence). The CDR3 is 13 amino acids. V lost 4 bases to trimming and J lost 7 bases; unmatched junction nucleotides: 3. CDR3 region: CASSTGLANEQFF. The CDR3 region has the DNA TGTGCCAGTAGTACCGGACTAGCAAATGAGCAGTTCTTC.

V gene TRBV7-9 combines with J gene TRBJ2-3, with D perhaps TRBD1 or TRBD2 (5 bases each). Germline CDR1 SEHNR, CDR2 FQNEAQ (reference sequence). The germline V and J ends were trimmed by 1 base and 0 bases, with 11 bases remaining between them. The CDR3 totals 16 residues. CDR3 amino acids: CASSLGDGPSTDTQYF. CDR3 nucleotides: TGTGCCAGCAGCTTAGGGGACGGGCCTAGCACAGATACGCAGTATTTT.

This chain uses TRBV3-1 with TRBJ2-7; 12 bases are shared with TRBD2. Trimming took 5 bases from V and 3 from J; bases not matched to a gene: 5. Germline assignment: CDR1 LGHDT and CDR2 YNNKEL (reference sequence). The CDR3 runs to 15 residues. The CDR3 coding sequence is TGTGCCAGCAGCTCCGGACTAGCGGGGTACTACGAGCAGTACTTC. Translation: CASSSGLAGYYEQYF.

The chain has TRBV14 and TRBJ2-4, with D perhaps matching TRBD2 (6 bases). CDR3 size: 14 residues. Germline lookup yields CDR1 SGHDN and CDR2 FVKESK. Trimming shortened V by 3 bases and J by 7 bases, and 13 bases separated the two germline ends. The CDR3 here is CASSHPGRGNIQYF. The CDR3 DNA reads TGTGCCAGCAGCCACCCGGGACGGGGGAACATTCAGTACTTC.

The gene calls are TRBV9 and TRBJ2-3; maybe TRBD1 (5 bases). The CDR3 sequence is 16 residues long. Trimming cost V 4 bases and J 2 bases, with 17 bases left between them. The germline gives CDR1 SGDLS, CDR2 YYNGEE. The chain's CDR3 is CASSPQGELNTDTQYF. CDR3 DNA: TGTGCCAGCAGCCCCCAGGGTGAGCTTAACACAGATACGCAGTATTTT. The entire variable domain, with the rest obtained from reference TRBV9 and TRBJ2-3, is as follows: DSGVTQTPKHLITATGQRVTLRCSPRSGDLSVYWYQQSLDQGLQFLIQYYNGEERAKGNILERFSAQQFPDLHSELNLSSLELGDSALYFCASSPQGELNTDTQYFGPGTRLTVL.

The chain is built from TRBV29-1 and TRBJ2-1; D remains unclear. The V end lost 0 bases, the J end lost 4 bases, and 16 bases lay between the germline ends. CDR3 length: 16 residues. Germline V gene sequence: CDR1 SQVTM, CDR2 ANQGSEA. The chain's CDR3 is CSVEDPSAGQYNEQFF. CDR3 DNA sequence: TGCAGCGTTGAAGACCCCTCGGCCGGCCAGTACAATGAGCAGTTCTTC.

This rearrangement joins TRBV7-2 to TRBJ2-7, with 7 bases fitting TRBD1. The trim removed 6 bases at V and 4 bases at J, leaving 9 bases unmatched. This CDR3 region has 14 residues. The V gene's germline CDR1 is SGHTA and CDR2 FQGNSA. CDR3 region: CASSSPGQRYEQYF. CDR3 bases: TGTGCCAGCAGTTCGCCGGGACAGCGTTACGAGCAGTACTTC.

V and J are TRBV18 and TRBJ1-5, with D perhaps matching TRBD1 (5 bases). The CDR3 has 16 amino acids. Germline CDR1 and CDR2: KGHSH and LQKENI. Trimming stripped 3 bases from V and 5 bases from J, with 17 bases between. CDR3 in amino acids: CASSPLRDLDYQPQHF. The DNA for the CDR3 is TGTGCCAGCTCACCTCTCCGGGACCTCGATTATCAGCCCCAGCATTTT.

V usage is TRBV15 and J usage is TRBJ1-2, with 11 positions matching TRBD1. Germline trimming cut 1 base from V and 4 bases from J; bases unmatched to any gene: 2. The germline V gene has CDR1 LNHNV and CDR2 YYDKDF (reference sequence). The CDR3 runs to 15 residues. Written as DNA, the CDR3 is TGTGCCACCAGCAGAGGGACAGGGGGCGTCTATGGCTACACCTTC. This encodes CATSRGTGGVYGYTF.